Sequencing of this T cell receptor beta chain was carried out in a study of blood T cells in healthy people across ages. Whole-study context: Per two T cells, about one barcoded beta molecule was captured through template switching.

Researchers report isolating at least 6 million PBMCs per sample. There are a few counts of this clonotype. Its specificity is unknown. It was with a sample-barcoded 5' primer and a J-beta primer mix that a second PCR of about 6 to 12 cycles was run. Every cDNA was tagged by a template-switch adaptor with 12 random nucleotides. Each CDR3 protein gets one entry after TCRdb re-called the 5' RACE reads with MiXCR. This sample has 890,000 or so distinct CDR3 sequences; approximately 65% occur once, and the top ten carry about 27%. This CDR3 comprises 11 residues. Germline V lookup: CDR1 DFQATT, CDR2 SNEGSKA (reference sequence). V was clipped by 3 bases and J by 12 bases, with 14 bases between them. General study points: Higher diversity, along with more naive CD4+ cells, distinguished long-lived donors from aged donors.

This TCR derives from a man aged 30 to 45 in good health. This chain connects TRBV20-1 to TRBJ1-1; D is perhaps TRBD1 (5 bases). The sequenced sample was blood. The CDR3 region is CSARSGGVTFF. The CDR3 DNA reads TGCAGTGCTAGGTCCGGGGGGGTAACTTTCTTT.